Listed below are T cell receptor beta chains from one sample, sequenced in a study of T cell repertoires in ileal Crohn's disease. Sequenced by immunoSEQ multiplex PCR; TCRdb stores in-frame clones only, minus some. The sample has some 3,000 clones, 69% seen once. The sample consisted of ileal tissue. These receptors were collected from an adult with Crohn's disease. Each CDR3 is given with its conserved first and last residue. Each record gives: CDR3 DNA, CDR3 protein, J gene, D gene, CDR3 length, clone size, V gene. A D gene is named only where the DNA matches it firmly. Clone size, where shown, is once, few, many, or a class for clones that have expanded.

CDR3nt: TGTGCCAGCAGCTTTTCGGGGTCGTACAATGAGCAGTTCTTC
CDR3aa: CASSFSGSYNEQFF
j_gene: TRBJ2-1
d_gene: .
len: 14
abundance: .
v_gene: TRBV5-4

CDR3nt: TGCGCCAGCAGCTTGGGGGGGGTTGGCACAGATACGCAGTATTTT
CDR3aa: CASSLGGVGTDTQYF
j_gene: TRBJ2-3
d_gene: .
len: 15
abundance: .
v_gene: TRBV5-1

CDR3nt: TGTGCCAGCCAAGACAGTGGGGATTCACCCCTCCACTTT
CDR3aa: CASQDSGDSPLHF
j_gene: TRBJ1-6
d_gene: .
len: 13
abundance: .
v_gene: TRBV19

CDR3nt: TGTGCCTGGAGTGTAAGTTCGCCCAACAGATCACCCCTCCACTTT
CDR3aa: CAWSVSSPNRSPLHF
j_gene: TRBJ1-6
d_gene: .
len: 15
abundance: .
v_gene: TRBV30

CDR3nt: TGTGCCAGCAGTGATGCCGGGAGTTACGAGCAGTACTTC
CDR3aa: CASSDAGSYEQYF
j_gene: TRBJ2-7
d_gene: .
len: 13
abundance: .
v_gene: TRBV6-6

CDR3nt: TGTGCCAGCAGCTTAGGCTCCCGGGCGGGTTCCGAGCAGTACTTC
CDR3aa: CASSLGSRAGSEQYF
j_gene: TRBJ2-7
d_gene: .
len: 15
abundance: .
v_gene: TRBV13

CDR3nt: TGTGCCAGCAGTGGGACAGGGCTCGATAATTCACCCCTCCACTTT
CDR3aa: CASSGTGLDNSPLHF
j_gene: TRBJ1-6
d_gene: TRBD1
len: 15
abundance: .
v_gene: TRBV6-9

CDR3nt: TGTGCCAGCAGTGGGACAGGGGAGGTCTCACCCCTCCACTTT
CDR3aa: CASSGTGEVSPLHF
j_gene: TRBJ1-6
d_gene: TRBD1
len: 14
abundance: .
v_gene: TRBV2

CDR3nt: TGCGCCAGCAGCAGCCACTCGGACAGCTACGAGCAGTACTTC
CDR3aa: CASSSHSDSYEQYF
j_gene: TRBJ2-7
d_gene: .
len: 14
abundance: .
v_gene: TRBV4-3

CDR3nt: TGTGCCAGCAGCTTCACAGGGAAGAGCTCCTACGAGCAGTACTTC
CDR3aa: CASSFTGKSSYEQYF
j_gene: TRBJ2-7
d_gene: .
len: 15
abundance: .
v_gene: TRBV5-4

CDR3nt: TGCGCCAGCAGCCAAGGGGGGGGGAACGACTATGGCTACACCTTC
CDR3aa: CASSQGGGNDYGYTF
j_gene: TRBJ1-2
d_gene: .
len: 15
abundance: .
v_gene: TRBV4-1

CDR3nt: TGCGCCAGCAGCCAAGGTCGCGGGACGATAAACACTGAAGCTTTCTTT
CDR3aa: CASSQGRGTINTEAFF
j_gene: TRBJ1-1
d_gene: .
len: 16
abundance: .
v_gene: TRBV4-3

CDR3nt: TGTGCCATCAGTGAGTCGAGTCCGGGGATAGAAGCTTTCTTT
CDR3aa: CAISESSPGIEAFF
j_gene: TRBJ1-1
d_gene: .
len: 14
abundance: few
v_gene: TRBV10-3

CDR3nt: TGTGCCAGCAGCACTCAGGGGGTTCTCTCTGGAAACACCATATATTTT
CDR3aa: CASSTQGVLSGNTIYF
j_gene: TRBJ1-3
d_gene: .
len: 16
abundance: few
v_gene: TRBV21-1

CDR3nt: TGTGCCAGCAGCGAGAGTCCGACTAGCGGAGAATACAATGAGCAGTTCTTC
CDR3aa: CASSESPTSGEYNEQFF
j_gene: TRBJ2-1
d_gene: TRBD2
len: 17
abundance: .
v_gene: TRBV9

CDR3nt: TGTGCCAGCGGCACCTGGGGGGGGGACACTGAAGCTTTCTTT
CDR3aa: CASGTWGGDTEAFF
j_gene: TRBJ1-1
d_gene: .
len: 14
abundance: .
v_gene: TRBV27

CDR3nt: TGTGCCAGCAGCCCACGACTAGCGGGGGGGTACAATGAGCAGTTCTTC
CDR3aa: CASSPRLAGGYNEQFF
j_gene: TRBJ2-1
d_gene: TRBD2
len: 16
abundance: .
v_gene: TRBV9

CDR3nt: TGTGCCAGCAGGGGGGGGACAGGGCAGGCTCTATATGGCTACACCTTC
CDR3aa: CASRGGTGQALYGYTF
j_gene: TRBJ1-2
d_gene: TRBD1
len: 16
abundance: .
v_gene: TRBV27

CDR3nt: TGTGCCAGCAGTTTCAGGGGGAATACTGAAGCTTTCTTT
CDR3aa: CASSFRGNTEAFF
j_gene: TRBJ1-1
d_gene: TRBD1
len: 13
abundance: .
v_gene: TRBV11-2

CDR3nt: TGCGCCAGCAGTGAGACGAGACCCAGCGAGGACGAGCAGTACTTC
CDR3aa: CASSETRPSEDEQYF
j_gene: TRBJ2-7
d_gene: .
len: 15
abundance: .
v_gene: TRBV10-2

CDR3nt: TGCGCCAGCAGCCAAGCTCAACTGGCGGGTACTGAAGCTTTCTTT
CDR3aa: CASSQAQLAGTEAFF
j_gene: TRBJ1-1
d_gene: .
len: 15
abundance: .
v_gene: TRBV4-3

CDR3nt: TGTGCCAGCAGCGACCTTCTGAAGGGGGGGCTATACACCGGGGAGCTGTTTTTT
CDR3aa: CASSDLLKGGLYTGELFF
j_gene: TRBJ2-2
d_gene: .
len: 18
abundance: .
v_gene: TRBV11-2

CDR3nt: TGTGCCAGCAGCTTAGTAGGGGGGGAGGCAGATACGCAGTATTTT
CDR3aa: CASSLVGGEADTQYF
j_gene: TRBJ2-3
d_gene: .
len: 15
abundance: few
v_gene: TRBV7-2

CDR3nt: TGCGCCAGCAGCTTGAATCCAGGAGGGGGCACAGATACGCAGTATTTT
CDR3aa: CASSLNPGGGTDTQYF
j_gene: TRBJ2-3
d_gene: .
len: 16
abundance: once
v_gene: TRBV5-1

CDR3nt: TGTGCCAGCAGCTTACCTTTTCTAGCGGGGGGCTTTCGCACAGATACGCAGTATTTT
CDR3aa: CASSLPFLAGGFRTDTQYF
j_gene: TRBJ2-3
d_gene: TRBD2
len: 19
abundance: .
v_gene: TRBV7-2

CDR3nt: TGCGCCAGCAGTGATCCGACTAGCAACGGAGGTCTAGATACGCAGTATTTT
CDR3aa: CASSDPTSNGGLDTQYF
j_gene: TRBJ2-3
d_gene: TRBD2
len: 17
abundance: .
v_gene: TRBV10-1

CDR3nt: TGTGCCAGCAGCTTAGCCGGGACAGGGGACTACGAGCAGTACTTC
CDR3aa: CASSLAGTGDYEQYF
j_gene: TRBJ2-7
d_gene: TRBD1
len: 15
abundance: .
v_gene: TRBV7-2

CDR3nt: TGTGCCAGCAGTGAACTAGCGGGGGGCCAAGAGACCCAGTACTTC
CDR3aa: CASSELAGGQETQYF
j_gene: TRBJ2-5
d_gene: TRBD2
len: 15
abundance: .
v_gene: TRBV6-1

CDR3nt: TGCGCCAGCAGTAAGGGGCCTAACTATGGCTACACCTTC
CDR3aa: CASSKGPNYGYTF
j_gene: TRBJ1-2
d_gene: .
len: 13
abundance: .
v_gene: TRBV5-1

CDR3nt: TGCGCCAGCAGCTTGGTGGGGGACAGGGGCGATACGCAGTATTTT
CDR3aa: CASSLVGDRGDTQYF
j_gene: TRBJ2-3
d_gene: TRBD1
len: 15
abundance: .
v_gene: TRBV5-1

CDR3nt: TGTGCCAGCAGCGTAGCTGAGGCAACTAATGAAAAACTGTTTTTT
CDR3aa: CASSVAEATNEKLFF
j_gene: TRBJ1-4
d_gene: .
len: 15
abundance: .
v_gene: TRBV9

CDR3nt: TGTGCCAGCAGTCCAGGACTAGCGGGGGAAGTGGGGAGATACGAGCAGTACTTC
CDR3aa: CASSPGLAGEVGRYEQYF
j_gene: TRBJ2-7
d_gene: TRBD2
len: 18
abundance: .
v_gene: TRBV27

CDR3nt: TGCGCCAGCAGCTTGGACAGGGTCGGCTCCTACAATGAGCAGTTCTTC
CDR3aa: CASSLDRVGSYNEQFF
j_gene: TRBJ2-1
d_gene: .
len: 16
abundance: .
v_gene: TRBV5-1

CDR3nt: TGCGCCAGCAGCCCGACAGGGACTGGAAACACCATATATTTT
CDR3aa: CASSPTGTGNTIYF
j_gene: TRBJ1-3
d_gene: TRBD1
len: 14
abundance: large
v_gene: TRBV4-1

CDR3nt: TGTGCCAGCAGCCAAGCCGGACTAGCAGGGCCCGGGGAGCTGTTTTTT
CDR3aa: CASSQAGLAGPGELFF
j_gene: TRBJ2-2
d_gene: TRBD2
len: 16
abundance: .
v_gene: TRBV7-3

CDR3nt: TGCGCCAGCAGCTTGGTGGGGGGAGCGAACACCGGGGAGCTGTTTTTT
CDR3aa: CASSLVGGANTGELFF
j_gene: TRBJ2-2
d_gene: .
len: 16
abundance: .
v_gene: TRBV5-1

CDR3nt: TGTGCCTCACTCCCAGCGCCCACAGATACGCAGTATTTT
CDR3aa: CASLPAPTDTQYF
j_gene: TRBJ2-3
d_gene: .
len: 13
abundance: few
v_gene: TRBV10-3

CDR3nt: TGTGCCAGCACCTCAAGCCGGAACACCGGGGAGCTGTTTTTT
CDR3aa: CASTSSRNTGELFF
j_gene: TRBJ2-2
d_gene: .
len: 14
abundance: .
v_gene: TRBV7-2

CDR3nt: TGTGCCAGCTCACAACAGGGCCGCACAGATACGCAGTATTTT
CDR3aa: CASSQQGRTDTQYF
j_gene: TRBJ2-3
d_gene: .
len: 14
abundance: .
v_gene: TRBV18